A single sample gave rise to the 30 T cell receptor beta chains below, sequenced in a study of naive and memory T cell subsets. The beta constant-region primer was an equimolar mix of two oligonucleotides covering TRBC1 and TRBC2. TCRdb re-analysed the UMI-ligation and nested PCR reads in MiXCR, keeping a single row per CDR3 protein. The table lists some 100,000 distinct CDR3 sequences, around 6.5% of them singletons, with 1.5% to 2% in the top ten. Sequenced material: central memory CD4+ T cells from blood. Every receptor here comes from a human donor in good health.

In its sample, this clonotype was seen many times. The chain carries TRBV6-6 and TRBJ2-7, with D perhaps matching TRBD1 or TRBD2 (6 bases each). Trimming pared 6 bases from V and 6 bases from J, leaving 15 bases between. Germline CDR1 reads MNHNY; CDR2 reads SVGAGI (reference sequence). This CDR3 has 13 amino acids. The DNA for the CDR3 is TGTGCCAGCAGGCGAATGGAGGGGGGCGAGCAGTACTTC. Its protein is CASRRMEGGEQYF.

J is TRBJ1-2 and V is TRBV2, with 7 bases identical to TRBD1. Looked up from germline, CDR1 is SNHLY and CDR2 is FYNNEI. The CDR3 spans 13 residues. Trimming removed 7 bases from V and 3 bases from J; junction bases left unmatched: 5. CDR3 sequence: CASNRDRDYGYTF. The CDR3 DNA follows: TGTGCCAGCAACCGTGACAGGGACTATGGCTACACCTTC.

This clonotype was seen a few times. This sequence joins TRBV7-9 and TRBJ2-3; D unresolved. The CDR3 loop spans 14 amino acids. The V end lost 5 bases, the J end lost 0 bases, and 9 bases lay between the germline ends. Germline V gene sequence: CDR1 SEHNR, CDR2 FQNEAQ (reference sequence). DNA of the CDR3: TGTGCCAGCAGCCAAAGCCAGAGCACAGATACGCAGTATTTT. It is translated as CASSQSQSTDTQYF.

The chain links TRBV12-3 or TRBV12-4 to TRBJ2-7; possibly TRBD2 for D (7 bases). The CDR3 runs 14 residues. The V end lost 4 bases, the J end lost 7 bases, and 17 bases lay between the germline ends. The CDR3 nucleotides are TGTGCCAGCAGTTATGGGGGGGGCGTGAAGGAGCAGTACTTC. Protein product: CASSYGGGVKEQYF.

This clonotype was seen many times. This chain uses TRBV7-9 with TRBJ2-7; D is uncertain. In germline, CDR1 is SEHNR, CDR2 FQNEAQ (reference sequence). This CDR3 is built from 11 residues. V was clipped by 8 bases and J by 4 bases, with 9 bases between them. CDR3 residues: CASGALYEQYF. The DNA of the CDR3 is TGTGCCAGCGGTGCCTTATACGAGCAGTACTTC.

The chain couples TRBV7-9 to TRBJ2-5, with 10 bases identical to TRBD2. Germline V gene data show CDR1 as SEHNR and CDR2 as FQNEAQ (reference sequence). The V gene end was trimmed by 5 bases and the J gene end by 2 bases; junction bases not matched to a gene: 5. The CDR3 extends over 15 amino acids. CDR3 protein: CASSKGLAVQETQYF. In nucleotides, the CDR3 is TGTGCCAGCAGCAAAGGACTAGCGGTACAAGAGACCCAGTACTTC.

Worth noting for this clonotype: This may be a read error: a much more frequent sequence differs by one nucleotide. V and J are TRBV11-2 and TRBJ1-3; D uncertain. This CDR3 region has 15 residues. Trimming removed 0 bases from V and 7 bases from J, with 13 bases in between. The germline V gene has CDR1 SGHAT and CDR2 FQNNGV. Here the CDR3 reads CASSLDPESSNTIYF. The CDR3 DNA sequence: TGTGCCAGCAGCTTAGATCCGGAGAGCTCGAACACCATATATTTT.

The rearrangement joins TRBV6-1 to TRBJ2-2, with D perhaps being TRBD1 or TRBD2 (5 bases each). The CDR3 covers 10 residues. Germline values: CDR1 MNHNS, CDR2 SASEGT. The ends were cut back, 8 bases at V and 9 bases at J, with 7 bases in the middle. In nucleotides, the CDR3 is TGTGCCAGCGGGACCTGGGAGCTGTTTTTT. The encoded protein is CASGTWELFF.

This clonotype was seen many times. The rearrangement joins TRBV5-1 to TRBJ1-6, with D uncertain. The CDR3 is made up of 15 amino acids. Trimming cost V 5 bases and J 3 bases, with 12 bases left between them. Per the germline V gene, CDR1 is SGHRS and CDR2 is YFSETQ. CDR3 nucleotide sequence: TGCGCCAGCAGGTCAGGTACCGACTATAATTCACCCCTCCACTTT. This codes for CASRSGTDYNSPLHF.

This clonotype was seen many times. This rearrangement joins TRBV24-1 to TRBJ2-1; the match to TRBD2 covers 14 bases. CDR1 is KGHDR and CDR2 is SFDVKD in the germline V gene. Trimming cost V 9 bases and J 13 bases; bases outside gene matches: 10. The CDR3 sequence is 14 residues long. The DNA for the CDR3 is TGTGCCACCGGAGAGACTAGCGGGAGGGCCGTTCAGTTCTTC. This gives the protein CATGETSGRAVQFF.

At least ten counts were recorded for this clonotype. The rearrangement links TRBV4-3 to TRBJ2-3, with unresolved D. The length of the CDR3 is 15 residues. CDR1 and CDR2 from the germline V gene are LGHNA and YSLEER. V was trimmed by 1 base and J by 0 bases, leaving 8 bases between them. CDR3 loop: CASSQVHGSTDTQYF. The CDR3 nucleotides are TGCGCCAGCAGCCAAGTACATGGAAGCACAGATACGCAGTATTTT.

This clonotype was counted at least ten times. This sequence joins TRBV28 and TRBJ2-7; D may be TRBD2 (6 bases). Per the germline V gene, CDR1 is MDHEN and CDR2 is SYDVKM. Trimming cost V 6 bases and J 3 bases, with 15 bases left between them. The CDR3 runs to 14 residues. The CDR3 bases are TGTGCCAGCAGCTCTGGGGGACTGTTCTACGAGCAGTACTTC. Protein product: CASSSGGLFYEQYF.

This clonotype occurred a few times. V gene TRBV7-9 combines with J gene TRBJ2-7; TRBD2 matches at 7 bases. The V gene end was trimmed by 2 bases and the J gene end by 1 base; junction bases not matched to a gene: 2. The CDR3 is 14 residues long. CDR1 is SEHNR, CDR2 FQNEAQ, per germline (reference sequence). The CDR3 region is CASSLSGESYEQYF. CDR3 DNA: TGTGCCAGCAGCTTAAGCGGGGAGTCCTACGAGCAGTACTTC.

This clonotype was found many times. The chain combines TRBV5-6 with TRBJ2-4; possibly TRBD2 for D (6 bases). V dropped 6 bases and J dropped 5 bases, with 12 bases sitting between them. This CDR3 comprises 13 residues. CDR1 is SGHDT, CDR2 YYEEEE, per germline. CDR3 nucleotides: TGTGCCAGCACCCCCGGGGGAGAAAACATTCAGTACTTC. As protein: CASTPGGENIQYF.

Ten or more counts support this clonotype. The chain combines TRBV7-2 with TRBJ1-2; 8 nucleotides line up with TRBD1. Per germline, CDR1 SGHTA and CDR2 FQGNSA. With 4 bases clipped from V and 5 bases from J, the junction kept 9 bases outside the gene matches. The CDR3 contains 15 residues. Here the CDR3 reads CASSSNRGGTYGYTF. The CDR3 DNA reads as TGTGCCAGCAGCTCTAACAGGGGGGGTACTTATGGCTACACCTTC.

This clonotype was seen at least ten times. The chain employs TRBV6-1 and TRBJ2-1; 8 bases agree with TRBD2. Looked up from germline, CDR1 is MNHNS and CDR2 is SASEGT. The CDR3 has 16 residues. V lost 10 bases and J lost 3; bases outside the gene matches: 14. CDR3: CATDGSSGSRYNEQFF. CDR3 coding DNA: TGTGCCACGGACGGTTCGAGCGGGAGCCGCTACAATGAGCAGTTCTTC.

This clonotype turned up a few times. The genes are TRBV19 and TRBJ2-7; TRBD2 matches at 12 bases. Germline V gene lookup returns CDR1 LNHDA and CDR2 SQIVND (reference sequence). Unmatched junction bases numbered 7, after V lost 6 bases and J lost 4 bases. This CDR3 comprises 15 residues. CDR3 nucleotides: TGTGCCAGTAGGGGCCTAGCGGGAGGGCAATACGAGCAGTACTTC. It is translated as CASRGLAGGQYEQYF.

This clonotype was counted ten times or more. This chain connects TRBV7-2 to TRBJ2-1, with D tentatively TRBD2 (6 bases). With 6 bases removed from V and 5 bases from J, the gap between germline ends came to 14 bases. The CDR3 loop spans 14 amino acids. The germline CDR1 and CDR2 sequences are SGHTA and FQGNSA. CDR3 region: CASRLKTSNNEQFF. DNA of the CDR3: TGTGCCAGCAGGCTTAAAACTAGCAACAATGAGCAGTTCTTC.

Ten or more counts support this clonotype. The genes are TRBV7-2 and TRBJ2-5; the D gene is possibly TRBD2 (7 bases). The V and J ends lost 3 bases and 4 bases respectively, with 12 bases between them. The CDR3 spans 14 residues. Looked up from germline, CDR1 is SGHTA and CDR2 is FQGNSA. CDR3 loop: CASSLAGAVETQYF. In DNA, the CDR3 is TGTGCCAGCAGCTTGGCGGGGGCTGTAGAGACCCAGTACTTC.

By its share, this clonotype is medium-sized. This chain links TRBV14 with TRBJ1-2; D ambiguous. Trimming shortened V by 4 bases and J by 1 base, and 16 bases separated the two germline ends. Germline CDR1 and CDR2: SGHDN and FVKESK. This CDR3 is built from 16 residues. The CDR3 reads CASSRSTPDVNYGYTF. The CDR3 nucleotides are TGTGCCAGCAGCCGTTCCACTCCGGACGTTAACTATGGCTACACCTTC. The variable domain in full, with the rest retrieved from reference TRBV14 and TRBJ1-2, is EAGVTQFPSHSVIEKGQTVTLRCDPISGHDNLYWYRRVMGKEIKFLLHFVKESKQDESGMPNNRFLAERTGGTYSTLKVQPAELEDSGVYFCASSRSTPDVNYGYTFGSGTRLTVV.

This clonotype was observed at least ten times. CDR3 sequence reads: CASSSLGLGPQPQHF. As DNA, the CDR3 is TGTGCCAGCAGCTCACTCGGCCTAGGACCACAGCCCCAGCATTTT. V is TRBV5-5 and J is TRBJ1-5; D gene ambiguous. V lost 3 bases, J lost 7 bases, and 17 bases lay in between. From germline, CDR1 is SGHKS and CDR2 YYEKEE (reference sequence). The CDR3 runs to 15 residues. Full variable domain (rest looked up from reference TRBV5-5 and TRBJ1-5): DAGVTQSPTHLIKTRGQQVTLRCSPISGHKSVSWYQQVLGQGPQFIFQYYEKEERGRGNFPDRFSARQFPNYSSELNVNALLLGDSALYLCASSSLGLGPQPQHFGDGTRLSIL.

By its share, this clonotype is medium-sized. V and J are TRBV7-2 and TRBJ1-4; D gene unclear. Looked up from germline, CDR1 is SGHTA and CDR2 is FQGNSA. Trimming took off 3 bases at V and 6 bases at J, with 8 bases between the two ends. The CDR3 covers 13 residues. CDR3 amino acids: CASSLRSDEKLFF. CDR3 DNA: TGTGCCAGCAGCTTGCGGTCGGATGAAAAACTGTTTTTT.

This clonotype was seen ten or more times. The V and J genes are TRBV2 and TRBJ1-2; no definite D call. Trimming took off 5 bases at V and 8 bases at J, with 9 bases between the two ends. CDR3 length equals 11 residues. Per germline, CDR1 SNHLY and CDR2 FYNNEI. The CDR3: CASSPGWGYTF. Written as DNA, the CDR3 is TGTGCCAGCAGTCCAGGCTGGGGCTACACCTTC.

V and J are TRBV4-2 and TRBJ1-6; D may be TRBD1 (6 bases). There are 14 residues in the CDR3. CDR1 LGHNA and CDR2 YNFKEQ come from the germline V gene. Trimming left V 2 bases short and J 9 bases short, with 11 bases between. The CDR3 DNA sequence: TGTGCCAGCAGCCAACCGGACAGCCCTTCACCCCTCCACTTT. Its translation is CASSQPDSPSPLHF.

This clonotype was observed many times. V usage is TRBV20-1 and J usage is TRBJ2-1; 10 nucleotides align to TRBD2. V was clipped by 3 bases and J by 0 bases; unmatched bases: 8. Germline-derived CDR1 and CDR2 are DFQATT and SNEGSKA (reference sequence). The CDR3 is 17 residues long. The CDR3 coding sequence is TGCAGTGCTAGTGAGTGGACTAGCGGAAGCTCCTACAATGAGCAGTTCTTC. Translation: CSASEWTSGSSYNEQFF.

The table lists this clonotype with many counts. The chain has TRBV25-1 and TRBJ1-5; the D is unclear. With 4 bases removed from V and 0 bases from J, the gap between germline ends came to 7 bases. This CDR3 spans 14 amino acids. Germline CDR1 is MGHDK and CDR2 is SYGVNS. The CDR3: CASSVTASNQPQHF. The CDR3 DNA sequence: TGTGCCAGCAGTGTGACGGCTAGCAATCAGCCCCAGCATTTT.

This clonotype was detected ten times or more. CDR3 DNA: TGTGCCTGGAGCGACAAAAATCGATTAGAGCAGTACTTC. It specifies CAWSDKNRLEQYF. The genes are TRBV30 and TRBJ2-7, with D uncertain. CDR3 length: 13 residues. Germline CDR1 and CDR2: GTSNPN and SVGIG (reference sequence). The germline V and J ends were trimmed by 3 bases and 7 bases, with 16 bases remaining between them.

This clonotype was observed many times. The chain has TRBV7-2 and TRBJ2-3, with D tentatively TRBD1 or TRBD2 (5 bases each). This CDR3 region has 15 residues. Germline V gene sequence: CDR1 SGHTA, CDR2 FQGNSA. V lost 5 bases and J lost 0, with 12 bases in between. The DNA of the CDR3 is TGTGCCAGCAGCCTCGGGACGCCTAGCACAGATACGCAGTATTTT. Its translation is CASSLGTPSTDTQYF.

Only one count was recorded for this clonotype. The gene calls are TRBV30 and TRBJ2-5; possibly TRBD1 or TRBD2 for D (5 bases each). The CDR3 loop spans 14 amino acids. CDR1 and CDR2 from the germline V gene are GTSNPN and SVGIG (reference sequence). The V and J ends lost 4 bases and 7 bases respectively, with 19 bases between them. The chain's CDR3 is CAWTRVGGRGTQYF. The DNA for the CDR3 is TGTGCCTGGACCCGAGTTGGGGGTCGGGGGACCCAGTACTTC.

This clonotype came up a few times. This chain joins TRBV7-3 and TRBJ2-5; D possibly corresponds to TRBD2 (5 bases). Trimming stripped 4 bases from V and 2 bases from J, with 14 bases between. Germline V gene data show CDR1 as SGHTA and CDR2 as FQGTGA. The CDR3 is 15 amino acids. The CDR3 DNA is TGTGCCAGCAGCTCATTCGGACTCCTACAAGAGACCCAGTACTTC. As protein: CASSSFGLLQETQYF. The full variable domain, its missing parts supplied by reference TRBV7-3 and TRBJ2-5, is GAGVSQTPSNKVTEKGKYVELRCDPISGHTALYWYRQSLGQGPEFLIYFQGTGAADDSGLPNDRFFAVRPEGSVSTLKIQRTERGDSAVYLCASSSFGLLQETQYFGPGTRLLVL.